This T cell receptor beta chain was sequenced in a study of cytomegalovirus exposure and HLA in healthy donors. Study details: Earlier, some 180 million T cells were analyzed, and some 120 million unique TCR beta sequences were found among them. Findings and caveats of the study: Judged likely to be a sequencing artifact was a cluster of highly shared sequence variants. Presence/absence analyses treated sequencing depth as roughly uniform across donors. DRB1 had the most TCR associations and HLA-C the fewest, a later analysis found, with rates varying by HLA locus.

About this clone: Its specificity is not known.

Trimming stripped 0 bases from V and 6 bases from J, with 5 bases between. The germline V gene encodes CDR1 SGDLS and CDR2 YYNGEE. The CDR3 spans 12 residues. PCR amplification relied on 60 Vbeta primers (plus 13 Jbeta primers). Sequenced by immunoSEQ multiplex PCR; TCRdb stores in-frame clones only, minus some. This repertoire includes about 77,000 clones. Sequencing input: PBMCs. The chain links TRBV9 to TRBJ2-3; the D gene is possibly TRBD2 (5 bases). This TCR derives from a man aged 50 or older in good health and CMV-seropositive. Here the CDR3 DNA reads TGTGCCAGCAGCGTAGGGAGGGATACGCAGTATTTT. The encoded protein is CASSVGRDTQYF.